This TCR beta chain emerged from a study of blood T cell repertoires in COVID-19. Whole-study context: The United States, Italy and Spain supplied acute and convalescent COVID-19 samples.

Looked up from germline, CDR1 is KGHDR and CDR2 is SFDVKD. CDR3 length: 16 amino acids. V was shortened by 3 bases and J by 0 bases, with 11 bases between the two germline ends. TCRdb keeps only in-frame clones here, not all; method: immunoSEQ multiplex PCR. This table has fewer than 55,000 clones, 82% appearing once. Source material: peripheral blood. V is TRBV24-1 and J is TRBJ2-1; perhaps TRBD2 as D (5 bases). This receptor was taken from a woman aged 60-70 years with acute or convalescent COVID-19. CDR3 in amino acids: CATSDPTISSYNEQFF. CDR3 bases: TGTGCCACCAGTGATCCGACTATTAGCTCCTACAATGAGCAGTTCTTC.